The clone carrying this TCR beta chain was found many times. V was shortened by 7 bases and J by 4 bases, with 22 bases between the two germline ends. Germline V CDR1 and CDR2: MNHNS, SASEGT. The CDR3 has 16 residues. The investigators amplified TCR beta CDR3 regions from RNA transcripts. First-round RT-PCR with HTBI primers amplified the TCR CDR3 region. TCRdb itself ran the multiplex PCR reads through MiXCR, one entry per CDR3 protein. The table includes around 290,000 distinct CDR3 sequences, about 13% detected once. The sample belongs to a study of T cells in Graves' hyperthyroidism and ophthalmopathy.

The TCR was taken from a woman between 35 and 50 years old with Graves' hyperthyroidism. Sequencing used blood. V gene TRBV6-1 combines with J gene TRBJ1-2, with unresolved D. DNA for the CDR3: TGTGCCAGCACCCGAAAAGGTGGAACGTTCCCCTATGGCTACACCTTC. Translated, it gives CASTRKGGTFPYGYTF.